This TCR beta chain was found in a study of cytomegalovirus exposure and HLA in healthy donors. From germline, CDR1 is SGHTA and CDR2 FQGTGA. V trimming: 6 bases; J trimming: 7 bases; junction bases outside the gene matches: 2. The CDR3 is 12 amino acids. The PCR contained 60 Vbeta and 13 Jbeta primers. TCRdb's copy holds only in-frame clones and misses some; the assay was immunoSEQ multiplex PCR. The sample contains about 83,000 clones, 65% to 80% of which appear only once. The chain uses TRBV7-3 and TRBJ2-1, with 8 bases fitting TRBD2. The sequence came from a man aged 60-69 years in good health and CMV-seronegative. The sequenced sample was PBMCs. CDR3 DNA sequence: TGTGCCAGCAGGGGCGGGGGGAATGAGCAGTTCTTC. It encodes CASRGGGNEQFF.